The 8 T cell receptor beta chains in this list originate from one sample, sequenced in a study of PD-1 blockade in classical Hodgkin lymphoma. The time point: cycle 4 day 1 (C4D1), after more than 5 weeks of nivolumab. Relapse after autologous stem cell transplantation occurred in every patient, and brentuximab vedotin exposure varied. From thawed PBMCs, CD8+ T cells were isolated by magnetic negative selection. Sequencing was performed with immunoSEQ multiplex PCR; in TCRdb, only in-frame clones are kept and a portion is missing. Of about 4,900 clones listed, less than 75% are singletons. Source: CD8+ T cells from blood, taken before the fourth cycle of nivolumab. Receptor source: a human donor with classical Hodgkin lymphoma.

V gene TRBV9 combines with J gene TRBJ2-7; 9 positions agree with TRBD2. After removal of 3 bases from V and 4 bases from J, the junction contained 2 bases not matched to a gene. CDR1 and CDR2 from the germline V gene are SGDLS and YYNGEE. This CDR3 region has 13 residues. The CDR3 spells CASSATSGYEQYF. In DNA form, the CDR3 reads TGTGCCAGCAGCGCTACTAGCGGGTACGAGCAGTACTTC.

This rearrangement joins TRBV5-4 to TRBJ2-3; D possibly corresponds to TRBD2 (5 bases). The CDR3 has 16 amino acids. V was pared by 4 bases and J by 1 base, with 16 bases between. The germline gives CDR1 SGHNT, CDR2 YYREEE (reference sequence). Written as DNA, the CDR3 is TGTGCCAGCAGCCAAGTAGGCGGGTTCGGCACAGATACGCAGTATTTT. This sequence encodes CASSQVGGFGTDTQYF.

There are a few counts of this clone. V usage is TRBV27 and J usage is TRBJ2-1; 11 nucleotides align to TRBD1. Losses at the gene ends were 3 bases for V and 4 bases for J; bases not matched to a gene: 2. Germline loops: CDR1 MNHEY, CDR2 SMNVEV (reference sequence). The CDR3 length is 15 residues. CDR3: CASSLDRGPYNEQFF. The CDR3 DNA sequence: TGTGCCAGCAGTTTGGACAGGGGGCCATACAATGAGCAGTTCTTC.

The CDR3 sequence is CAWLREGPVDTQYF. CDR3 in DNA: TGTGCCTGGCTGCGGGAGGGCCCGGTTGATACGCAGTATTTT. The chain employs TRBV30 and TRBJ2-3, with 9 nucleotides matching TRBD2. Germline-derived CDR1 and CDR2 are GTSNPN and SVGIG (reference sequence). CDR3 length: 14 amino acids. Unmatched junction bases numbered 9, after V lost 5 bases and J lost 6 bases.

This clone is labeled as large. The J gene is TRBJ1-2, the V gene TRBV6-1; D not resolved. Trimming stripped 2 bases from V and 7 bases from J, with 5 bases between. Germline loops: CDR1 MNHNS, CDR2 SASEGT. CDR3 size: 11 residues. CDR3: CASSEMGGYTF. In nucleotides, the CDR3 is TGTGCCAGCAGTGAAATGGGTGGCTACACCTTC.

The chain links TRBV6-1 to TRBJ1-5; D not resolved. V was pared by 6 bases and J by 5 bases, with 11 bases between. The CDR3 is made up of 13 amino acids. The germline CDR1 and CDR2 sequences are MNHNS and SASEGT. The CDR3 DNA reads as TGTGCCAGCAGAAGTGGGAGTTATCAGCCCCAGCATTTT. Translated, it gives CASRSGSYQPQHF.

The chain carries TRBV2 and TRBJ2-1, with 13 positions matching TRBD2. Losses at the gene ends were 5 bases for V and 11 bases for J; bases not matched to a gene: 9. This CDR3 spans 15 amino acids. Germline V gives CDR1 SNHLY, CDR2 FYNNEI. CDR3 DNA: TGTGCCAGCAGTTGGACTAGCGGGAGCGAGGGGCAGCAGTTCTTC. Its translation: CASSWTSGSEGQQFF. Together with reference TRBV2 and TRBJ2-1, the CDR3 gives the full variable domain: EPEVTQTPSHQVTQMGQEVILRCVPISNHLYFYWYRQILGQKVEFLVSFYNNEISEKSEIFDDQFSVERPDGSNFTLKIRSTKLEDSAMYFCASSWTSGSEGQQFFGPGTRLTVL.

The CDR3 region has the DNA TGTGCCAGCAGTTTTAACAGCTACGAGCAGTACTTC. Translated, it gives CASSFNSYEQYF. This chain uses TRBV27 with TRBJ2-7; unclear D gene. Germline V lookup: CDR1 MNHEY, CDR2 SMNVEV (reference sequence). Trimming took 3 bases from V and 3 from J, leaving 6 bases between them. The CDR3 has 12 amino acids.